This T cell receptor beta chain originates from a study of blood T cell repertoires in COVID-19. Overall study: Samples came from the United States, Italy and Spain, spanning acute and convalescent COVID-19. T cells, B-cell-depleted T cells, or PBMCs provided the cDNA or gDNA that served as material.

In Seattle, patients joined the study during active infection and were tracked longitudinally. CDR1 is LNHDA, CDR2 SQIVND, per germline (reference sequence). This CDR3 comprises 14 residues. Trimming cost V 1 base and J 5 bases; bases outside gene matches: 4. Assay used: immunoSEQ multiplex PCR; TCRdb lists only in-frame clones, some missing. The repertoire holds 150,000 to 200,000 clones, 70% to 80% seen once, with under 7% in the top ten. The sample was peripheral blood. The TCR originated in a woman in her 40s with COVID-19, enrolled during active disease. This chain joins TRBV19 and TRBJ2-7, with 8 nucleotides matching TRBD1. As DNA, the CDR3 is TGTGCCAGTAGTATAGGGACAGGGACCCACGAGCAGTACTTC. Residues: CASSIGTGTHEQYF.